Presented here are 17 T cell receptor beta chains from one specimen sequenced in a study of T cell changes during pregnancy in multiple sclerosis. Repertoires were generated with immunoSEQ multiplex PCR, while TCRdb's copy carries only in-frame clones and drops some. Among approximately 20,000 clones, 80% to 90% were seen once, and the ten largest hold about 7.5%. The specimen comprised CD8+ T cells from peripheral blood mononuclear cells, sampled in the second trimester of pregnancy. The receptors here all came from a female donor in good health, enrolled as a control in a pregnancy study.

This chain uses TRBV9 with TRBJ1-5; 10 nucleotides match TRBD1. Germline assignment: CDR1 SGDLS and CDR2 YYNGEE. This CDR3 is built from 16 residues. Trimming took 3 bases from V and 2 from J; bases not matched to a gene: 5. CDR3 DNA: TGTGCCAGCAGCGCGACAGGGGGCCGGGGCAATCAGCCCCAGCATTTT. It translates to CASSATGGRGNQPQHF.

The gene calls are TRBV6-1 and TRBJ1-2; D is unresolved. With 1 base removed from V and 8 bases from J, the gap between germline ends came to 11 bases. CDR1 is MNHNS and CDR2 is SASEGT in the germline V gene. The CDR3 has 13 residues. The CDR3, as DNA: TGTGCCAGCAGTGAAGTATGGTTGGAGGGCTACACCTTC. This encodes CASSEVWLEGYTF.

The chain is built from TRBV6-4 and TRBJ2-2; D is possibly TRBD2 (6 bases). The ends were cut back, 3 bases at V and 3 bases at J, with 17 bases in the middle. This CDR3 region has 17 residues. From germline, CDR1 is MRHNA and CDR2 SNTAGT. The CDR3 sequence is CASSDLSGSGYTGELFF. The CDR3 bases are TGTGCCAGCAGTGATTTGTCGGGTAGCGGATACACCGGGGAGCTGTTTTTT.

On this clone itself: Sequence at one end of the junction differs from germline and may be a read error. This rearrangement joins TRBV6-4 to TRBJ2-6, with D tentatively TRBD1 (6 bases). The CDR3 has 16 amino acids. Germline CDR1 is MRHNA and CDR2 is SNTAGT. The CDR3 coding sequence is TGTGCCAGCAGTGGACAGGCTGCCTCTGGGGCCAACGTCCCGACTTTC. It encodes CASSGQAASGANVPTF.

The V and J genes are TRBV14 and TRBJ2-7; no reliable D call. CDR1 is SGHDN, CDR2 FVKESK, per germline. The CDR3 consists of 10 residues. Trimming removed 9 bases from V and 1 base from J, with 4 bases in between. Here the CDR3 reads CASQSYEQYF. CDR3 nucleotides: TGTGCCAGTCAATCCTACGAGCAGTACTTC.

This clone occurred once. This chain links TRBV6-4 with TRBJ2-3; TRBD1 is a possible D gene (5 bases). The CDR3 has 16 residues. Between the trimmed V and J ends, which lost 2 bases and 1 base, there was a span of 13 bases. Germline CDR1 is MRHNA and CDR2 is SNTAGT. The CDR3 DNA reads as TGTGCCAGCAGTGACGATCCCTCACAGGGCACAGATACGCAGTATTTT. It translates to CASSDDPSQGTDTQYF.

The gene calls are TRBV18 and TRBJ2-2; 7 bases are a match to TRBD1. The CDR3 is 17 amino acids. The V gene end was trimmed by 2 bases and the J gene end by 4 bases; junction bases not matched to a gene: 10. CDR1 is KGHSH and CDR2 is LQKENI in the germline V gene. CDR3 amino acids: CASSPVRLGTATGELFF. The CDR3 DNA reads as TGTGCCAGCTCACCAGTACGCTTGGGGACAGCCACCGGGGAGCTGTTTTTT.

By sample share, this clone is medium-sized. V gene TRBV6-4 combines with J gene TRBJ2-1; 14 bases line up with TRBD2. The CDR3 has 18 residues. The V and J ends lost 2 bases and 8 bases, in that order; junction bases with no gene match: 11. The germline V gene has CDR1 MRHNA and CDR2 SNTAGT. The CDR3 here is CASSDGALTSGGAYEQFF. The CDR3 DNA follows: TGTGCCAGCAGTGACGGGGCCTTGACTAGCGGGGGGGCCTATGAGCAGTTCTTC.

The rearrangement links TRBV11-3 to TRBJ2-2; D unclear. CDR1 and CDR2 from the germline V gene are SGHNT and YENEEA. The CDR3 sequence is 16 residues long. Trimming took off 5 bases at V and 7 bases at J, with 20 bases between the two ends. The CDR3 is CASSPSPPGLGGELFF. For the CDR3, the DNA is TGTGCCAGCAGCCCCAGCCCCCCAGGTCTTGGCGGGGAGCTGTTTTTT.

This chain uses TRBV27 with TRBJ2-6, with 7 bases identical to TRBD1. V trimming: 5 bases; J trimming: 0 bases; junction bases outside the gene matches: 10. This CDR3 spans 18 amino acids. Germline lookup yields CDR1 MNHEY and CDR2 SMNVEV (reference sequence). This CDR3 reads CASSLTTGPLSGANVLTF. For the CDR3, the DNA is TGTGCCAGCAGTCTCACGACAGGGCCCCTCTCTGGGGCCAACGTCCTGACTTTC.

This clone appeared once. This specimen includes other DNA sequences encoding the same CDR3. The gene calls are TRBV19 and TRBJ1-5; 7 bases fit TRBD1. CDR3 size: 14 residues. Germline CDR1 LNHDA, CDR2 SQIVND (reference sequence). Trimming at V came to 3 bases and at J to 4 bases, leaving 3 bases not matched to a gene. The CDR3 protein is CASSIRDSNQPQHF. The CDR3 coding sequence is TGTGCCAGTAGTATCCGGGACAGTAATCAGCCCCAGCATTTT.

This rearrangement joins TRBV13 to TRBJ1-1; D possibly corresponds to TRBD1 (6 bases). The CDR3 covers 14 residues. Deletions cut 1 base from V and 1 base from J, with 7 bases between. Looked up from germline, CDR1 is PRHDT and CDR2 is FYEKMQ (reference sequence). DNA of the CDR3: TGTGCCAGCAGCTTAGTGACAGGGAACACTGAAGCTTTCTTT. It yields the protein CASSLVTGNTEAFF.

V and J are TRBV19 and TRBJ2-2, with unresolved D. This CDR3 region has 11 residues. The V gene's germline CDR1 is LNHDA and CDR2 SQIVND (reference sequence). V lost 5 bases to trimming and J lost 6 bases, with 4 bases between them. The CDR3 spells CASSPPGELFF. The CDR3 DNA follows: TGTGCCAGTAGTCCTCCCGGGGAGCTGTTTTTT.

This chain uses TRBV9 with TRBJ2-1; tentatively, D is TRBD1 (6 bases). Germline V gives CDR1 SGDLS, CDR2 YYNGEE. The CDR3 runs to 15 residues. Trimming pared 4 bases from V and 6 bases from J, leaving 17 bases between. The CDR3 loop reads CASSPGAAMANEQFF. The CDR3 region has the DNA TGTGCCAGCAGCCCAGGGGCTGCAATGGCCAATGAGCAGTTCTTC.

J is TRBJ2-6 and V is TRBV18; D call uncertain. The CDR3 is made up of 20 amino acids. From germline, CDR1 is KGHSH and CDR2 LQKENI. The germline V and J ends were trimmed by 3 bases and 0 bases, with 21 bases remaining between them. The CDR3: CASSPSFAHNLFSGANVLTF. For the CDR3, the DNA is TGTGCCAGCTCACCGTCGTTCGCACACAACCTTTTCTCTGGGGCCAACGTCCTGACTTTC. Full variable domain (remainder filled in from reference TRBV18 and TRBJ2-6): NAGVMQNPRHLVRRRGQEARLRCSPMKGHSHVYWYRQLPEEGLKFMVYLQKENIIDESGMPKERFSAEFPKEGPSILRIQQVVRGDSAAYFCASSPSFAHNLFSGANVLTFGAGSRLTVL.

The chain joins TRBV7-9 to TRBJ1-1; the D is unclear. V was cut by 0 bases and J by 4 bases, with 18 bases left in between. Germline CDR1 SEHNR, CDR2 FQNEAQ (reference sequence). CDR3 length equals 17 residues. DNA for the CDR3: TGTGCCAGCAGCTTAGCGGAGGTTGGCCGCCCGGGCACTGAAGCTTTCTTT. Its translation: CASSLAEVGRPGTEAFF.

This clone was found once. The V gene is TRBV13, the J gene TRBJ1-1; possibly TRBD1 for D (6 bases). V was cut by 5 bases and J by 1 base, with 11 bases left in between. This CDR3 is built from 14 residues. From germline, CDR1 is PRHDT and CDR2 FYEKMQ (reference sequence). CDR3 protein: CASSMGHANTEAFF. The CDR3, as DNA: TGTGCCAGCAGCATGGGACACGCGAACACTGAAGCTTTCTTT.